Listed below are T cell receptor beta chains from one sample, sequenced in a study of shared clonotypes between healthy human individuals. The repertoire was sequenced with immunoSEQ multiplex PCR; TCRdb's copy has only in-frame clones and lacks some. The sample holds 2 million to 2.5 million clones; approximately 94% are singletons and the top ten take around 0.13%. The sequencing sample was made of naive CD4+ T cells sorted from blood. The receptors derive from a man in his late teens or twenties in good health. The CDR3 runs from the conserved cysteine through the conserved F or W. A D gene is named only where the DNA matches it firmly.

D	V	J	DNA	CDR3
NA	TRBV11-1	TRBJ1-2	TGTGCCAGCAGCTTTTCCAGGTTCAACTATGGCTACACCTTC	CASSFSRFNYGYTF
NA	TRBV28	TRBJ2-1	TGTGCCAGCAGCACCCATCCACGGGGTATCCACAATGAGCAGTTCTTC	CASSTHPRGIHNEQFF
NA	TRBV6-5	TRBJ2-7	TGTGCCAGCAGTTCCACCTCGACAGCTTCCTACGAGCAGTACTTC	CASSSTSTASYEQYF
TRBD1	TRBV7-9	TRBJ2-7	TGTGCCAGCAGCTACCTACCCGGGACAGGGCGCTACGAGCAGTACTTC	CASSYLPGTGRYEQYF
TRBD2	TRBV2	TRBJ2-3	TGTGCCAGCAATGGACTAGCGGGACCTGTGGATACGCAGTATTTT	CASNGLAGPVDTQYF
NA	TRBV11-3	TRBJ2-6	TGTGCCATTTCCCCAGTCTCTGGGGCCAACGTCCTGACTTTC	CAISPVSGANVLTF
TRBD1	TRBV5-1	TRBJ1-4	TGCGCCAGCAACAGGGGGCCTGATGAAAAACTGTTTTTT	CASNRGPDEKLFF
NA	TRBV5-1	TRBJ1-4	TGCGCCAGCAGCTTGGACTTAGGGAAAAAACTGTTTTTT	CASSLDLGKKLFF
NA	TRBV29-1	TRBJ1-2	TGCAGCGTTGAAGATCCGGGGGAAGGCTACACCTTC	CSVEDPGEGYTF
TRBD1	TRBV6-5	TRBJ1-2	TGTGCCAGCAGACCCGGGACAGACTATGGCTACACCTTC	CASRPGTDYGYTF
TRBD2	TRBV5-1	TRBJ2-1	TGCGCCAGCAACCTCATGGGAGGGCTGAATGAGCAGTTCTTC	CASNLMGGLNEQFF
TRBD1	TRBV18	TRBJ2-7	TGTGCCAGCTCACCCTTGGGACAGGGTCAGCAGTACTTC	CASSPLGQGQQYF